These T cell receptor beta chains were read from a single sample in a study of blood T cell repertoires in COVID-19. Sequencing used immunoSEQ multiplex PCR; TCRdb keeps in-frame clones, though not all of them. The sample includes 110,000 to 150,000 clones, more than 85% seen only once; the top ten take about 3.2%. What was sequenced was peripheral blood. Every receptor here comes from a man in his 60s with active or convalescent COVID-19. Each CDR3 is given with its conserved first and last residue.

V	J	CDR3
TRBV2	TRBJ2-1	CASRPGLDRNEQFF
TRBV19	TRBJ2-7	CASSISGGRRYEQYF
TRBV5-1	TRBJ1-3	CASSLGSGRGNTIYF
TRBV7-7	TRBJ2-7	CASSFRDRAPREQYF
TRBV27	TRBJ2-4	CASSPRTSGRARESTKNIQYF
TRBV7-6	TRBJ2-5	CASSSTPGGSGETQYF
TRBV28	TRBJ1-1	CASSSSNTEAFF
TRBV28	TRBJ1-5	CASSSGGQPQHF
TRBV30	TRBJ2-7	CAWSVVAPTYEQYF
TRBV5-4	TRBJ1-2	CASSPNPRTGDGYTF
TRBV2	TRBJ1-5	CASSQQVNQPQHF
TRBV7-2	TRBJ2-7	CASSQRGTGTYEQYF
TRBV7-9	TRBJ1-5	CASSLADRGYSNQPQHF
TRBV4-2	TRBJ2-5	CASSQEQGRPQETQYF
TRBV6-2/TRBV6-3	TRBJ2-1	CASSYYTGGFDEQFF
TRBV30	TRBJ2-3	CAWSVGSAGVTDTQYF
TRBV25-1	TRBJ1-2	CASSESTGFNYGYTF
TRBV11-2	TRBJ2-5	CASSAGPLGETQYF
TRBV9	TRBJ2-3	CASSVEPPADTQYF
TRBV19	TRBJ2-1	CASSKGLAVYNEQFF
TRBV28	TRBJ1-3	CASTRSASGNTIYF
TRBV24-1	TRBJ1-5	CATSENDRPGNQPQHF
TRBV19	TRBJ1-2	CASRKTGGNYGYTF
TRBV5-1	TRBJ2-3	CASSSGQGYLLNPDTQYF
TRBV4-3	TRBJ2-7	CASSQDHGRVDEQYF
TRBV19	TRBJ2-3	CASSLTGTRTDTQYF
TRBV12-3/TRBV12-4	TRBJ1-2	CASSLSLRGYTF
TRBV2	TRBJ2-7	CASLASPNRAYEQYF
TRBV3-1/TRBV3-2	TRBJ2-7	CASSQVGQFYEQYF
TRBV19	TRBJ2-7	CASSTDGGLYEQYF
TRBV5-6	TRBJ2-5	CASSLGFRGETQYF
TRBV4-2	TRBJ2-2	CASSPSHSAGMGGELFF
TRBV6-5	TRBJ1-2	CASRTGTVYGYTF
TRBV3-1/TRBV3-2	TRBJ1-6	CASSQNRDSPLHF
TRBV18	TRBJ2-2	CASSPLPHATSGTGELFF
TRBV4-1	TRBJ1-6	CASSQEQGFYNSPLHF
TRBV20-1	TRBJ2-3	CSASKSETSTDTQYF
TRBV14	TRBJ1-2	CASSRQGSYEGYTF
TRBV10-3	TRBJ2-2	CAIATSGGTNTGELFF
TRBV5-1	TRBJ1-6	CASSPDTSYNSPLHF